Below, 25 T cell receptor beta chains from the same sample are listed, as sequenced in a study of OX40 agonist ivuxolimab in advanced cancers. Produced via immunoSEQ multiplex PCR; TCRdb's table is partial and in-frame only. The data contain 60,000 to 65,000 clones, roughly nine tenths of them singletons. Sequenced material: CD4+ or CD8+ T cells sorted from blood, taken in a trial of the OX40 agonist ivuxolimab. These receptors all come from an adult with an advanced solid tumor such as melanoma, head and neck, liver or kidney cancer.

The chain combines TRBV5-5 with TRBJ2-3; D assignment may be TRBD1 or TRBD2 (5 bases each). CDR3 length: 15 amino acids. CDR1 is SGHKS, CDR2 YYEKEE, per germline (reference sequence). The V gene lost 3 bases and the J gene lost 0 bases, with 11 bases spanning the gap. CDR3 amino acids: CASSWDGTSTDTQYF. As DNA, the CDR3 is TGTGCCAGCAGCTGGGACGGAACTAGCACAGATACGCAGTATTTT. Using reference TRBV5-5 and TRBJ2-3 for the parts outside the CDR3, the full variable domain is DAGVTQSPTHLIKTRGQQVTLRCSPISGHKSVSWYQQVLGQGPQFIFQYYEKEERGRGNFPDRFSARQFPNYSSELNVNALLLGDSALYLCASSWDGTSTDTQYFGPGTRLTVL.

The rearrangement joins TRBV7-9 to TRBJ1-5; D unresolved. Trimming removed 1 base at V and 0 bases at J, with 7 bases between. Germline CDR1 and CDR2: SEHNR and FQNEAQ (reference sequence). The CDR3 totals 15 residues. This CDR3 is CASSLGGNSNQPQHF. CDR3 sequence (DNA): TGTGCCAGCAGCTTAGGAGGGAATAGCAATCAGCCCCAGCATTTT.

V is TRBV28 and J is TRBJ1-1; TRBD1 matches 7 bases. Germline CDR1 MDHEN, CDR2 SYDVKM. J gave up 4 bases and V 5 bases, and 10 bases lay outside the gene matches. This CDR3 is 15 amino acids long. The DNA for the CDR3 is TGTGCCAGCAGTGTCGGACAGGCGGACGGCACTGAAGCTTTCTTT. It codes for CASSVGQADGTEAFF.

CDR3 sequence reads: CASSLFKGSNQPQHF. The CDR3 DNA reads TGTGCCAGCAGCTTATTTAAAGGTTCCAATCAGCCCCAGCATTTT. The chain uses TRBV11-3 and TRBJ1-5, with D uncertain. V was clipped by 2 bases and J by 3 bases, with 11 bases between them. Germline lookup yields CDR1 SGHNT and CDR2 YENEEA. The CDR3 runs 15 residues.

This chain joins TRBV7-2 and TRBJ2-1; no reliable D call. This CDR3 spans 14 amino acids. The germline gives CDR1 SGHTA, CDR2 FQGNSA. Trimming removed 5 bases from V and 9 bases from J, with 17 bases in between. CDR3 bases: TGTGCCAGCAGCCCCTGGGCTAGTGTCAGTGAGCAGTTCTTC. This sequence encodes CASSPWASVSEQFF. The variable domain in full, completed from reference TRBV7-2 and TRBJ2-1, reads GAGVSQSPSNKVTEKGKDVELRCDPISGHTALYWYRQSLGQGLEFLIYFQGNSAPDKSGLPSDRFSAERTGGSVSTLTIQRTQQEDSAVYLCASSPWASVSEQFFGPGTRLTVL.

This clone has a single count. The J gene is TRBJ2-2, the V gene TRBV9, with 7 bases identical to TRBD1. CDR1 is SGDLS, CDR2 YYNGEE, per germline. The CDR3 covers 17 residues. With V trimmed by 2 bases and J by 2 bases, 9 bases remained unmatched. The CDR3 loop is CASSVRTGQLNTGELFF. The CDR3 DNA sequence: TGTGCCAGCAGCGTCCGAACGGGACAGCTTAACACCGGGGAGCTGTTTTTT.

J is TRBJ2-5 and V is TRBV19, with 11 nucleotides matching TRBD1. The CDR3 contains 15 residues. Germline V gene sequence: CDR1 LNHDA, CDR2 SQIVND (reference sequence). J was trimmed by 4 bases and V by 7 bases; bases with no gene match: 8. CDR3 loop: CASKGTGGEVETQYF. The CDR3 region has the DNA TGTGCCAGTAAGGGGACAGGGGGGGAGGTAGAGACCCAGTACTTC.

The J gene is TRBJ2-7, the V gene TRBV7-3; D is possibly TRBD1 (7 bases). Germline V gene data show CDR1 as SGHTA and CDR2 as FQGTGA. The CDR3 has 15 residues. Trimming removed 3 bases at V and 3 bases at J, with 15 bases between. CDR3 in DNA: TGTGCCAGCAGCTTTCAGGGGGTCGGGGGCTACGAGCAGTACTTC. It codes for CASSFQGVGGYEQYF.

The chain employs TRBV6-6 and TRBJ2-7; D is unresolved. There are 12 residues in the CDR3. Trimming removed 8 bases from V and 0 bases from J, with 8 bases in between. CDR1 MNHNY and CDR2 SVGAGI come from the germline V gene (reference sequence). In DNA form, the CDR3 reads TGTGCCAGCGCGGCCAGCTCCTACGAGCAGTACTTC. Translation gives CASAASSYEQYF.

The V and J genes are TRBV18 and TRBJ1-6; D may be TRBD1 (6 bases). Germline CDR1 KGHSH, CDR2 LQKENI. The germline V and J ends were trimmed by 3 bases and 8 bases, with 8 bases remaining between them. This CDR3 is built from 13 residues. The CDR3 DNA sequence: TGTGCCAGCTCACCGTCAGGGGATTCACCCCTCCACTTT. Encoded protein: CASSPSGDSPLHF.

The chain is built from TRBV2 and TRBJ2-3; 9 positions match TRBD1. Germline V gene sequence: CDR1 SNHLY, CDR2 FYNNEI. The CDR3 has 13 residues. Germline trimming cut 8 bases from V and 4 bases from J; bases unmatched to any gene: 4. CDR3 sequence: CASDRGVADTQYF. The CDR3 region has the DNA TGTGCCAGCGACAGGGGGGTAGCAGATACGCAGTATTTT.

V usage is TRBV25-1 and J usage is TRBJ1-5, with 9 nucleotides matching TRBD1. Germline trimming cut 8 bases from V and 7 bases from J; bases unmatched to any gene: 15. The CDR3 is made up of 16 amino acids. Germline V gene lookup returns CDR1 MGHDK and CDR2 SYGVNS. The CDR3 spells CASPWPGQGQFQPQHF. The CDR3 DNA is TGTGCCAGCCCTTGGCCAGGACAGGGGCAATTCCAGCCCCAGCATTTT.

This clone was picked up one time. V usage is TRBV28 and J usage is TRBJ1-2; tentatively, D is TRBD1 (6 bases). V lost 5 bases to trimming and J lost 3 bases, with 10 bases between them. The CDR3 covers 13 residues. Germline-derived CDR1 and CDR2 are MDHEN and SYDVKM. The CDR3 region has the DNA TGTGCCAGCAGTATGGGACATGACTATGGCTACACCTTC. Translation gives CASSMGHDYGYTF.

V and J are TRBV2 and TRBJ1-4; D is uncertain. From germline, CDR1 is SNHLY and CDR2 FYNNEI. The CDR3 is 15 residues long. V lost 3 bases, J lost 8 bases, and 16 bases lay in between. The CDR3 sequence: CASSEFPRVQEKLFF. The CDR3 DNA is TGTGCCAGCAGTGAGTTTCCAAGGGTACAAGAAAAACTGTTTTTT.

The count of this clone is one. The chain uses TRBV18 and TRBJ1-2; D is ambiguous. CDR3 size: 15 residues. V was cut by 4 bases and J by 3 bases, with 15 bases left in between. Germline CDR1 is KGHSH and CDR2 is LQKENI. The CDR3 spells CASSLAAQPDYGYTF. DNA of the CDR3: TGTGCCAGCTCACTTGCCGCGCAACCGGACTATGGCTACACCTTC.

The rearrangement links TRBV21-1 to TRBJ2-6; the listed D gene, TRBD2, was not tested against the DNA. TRBV21-1 is given as a pseudogene. The CDR3 has 20 residues. CDR3 in DNA: TGTGCCAGCAGCAAAGGACTAGCGGGAGTTTTTCAGACTGGGGCCAACGTCCTGACTTTC. Amino acids: CASSKGLAGVFQTGANVLTF.

The V and J genes are TRBV5-8 and TRBJ1-1, with D possibly matching TRBD1 (6 bases). Per the germline V gene, CDR1 is SGHTS and CDR2 is YDEGEE. The ends were cut back, 6 bases at V and 10 bases at J, with 13 bases in the middle. CDR3 length: 11 residues. The CDR3 nucleotides read TGTGCCAGCACCTCGAGGGGGGTAGCTTTCTTT. It yields the protein CASTSRGVAFF. Using reference TRBV5-8 and TRBJ1-1 for the parts outside the CDR3, the full variable domain is EAGVTQSPTHLIKTRGQQATLRCSPISGHTSVYWYQQALGLGLQFLLWYDEGEERNRGNFPPRFSGRQFPNYSSELNVNALELEDSALYLCASTSRGVAFFGQGTRLTVV.

The V call is TRBV2, the J call TRBJ2-1, with a possible D match to TRBD2 (6 bases). From germline, CDR1 is SNHLY and CDR2 FYNNEI. This CDR3 contains 13 residues. V dropped 6 bases and J dropped 9 bases, with 15 bases sitting between them. CDR3 sequence (DNA): TGTGCCAGCAGAGGCCCCCCCGGGGGTGAGCAGTTCTTC. Its translation is CASRGPPGGEQFF.

CDR3 in amino acids: CASSTRAGGSETQYF. CDR3 in DNA: TGTGCCAGCAGCACGAGAGCGGGGGGGTCGGAGACCCAGTACTTC. This chain connects TRBV7-9 to TRBJ2-5; 10 nucleotides match TRBD2. The CDR3 is 15 residues long. Germline V gene lookup returns CDR1 SEHNR and CDR2 FQNEAQ (reference sequence). Unmatched junction bases numbered 8, after V lost 5 bases and J lost 5 bases. Full variable domain (outside the CDR3, taken from reference TRBV7-9 and TRBJ2-5): DTGVSQNPRHKITKRGQNVTFRCDPISEHNRLYWYRQTLGQGPEFLTYFQNEAQLEKSRLLSDRFSAERPKGSFSTLEIQRTEQGDSAMYLCASSTRAGGSETQYFGPGTRLLVL.

The chain uses TRBV6-5 and TRBJ2-7; 8 bases align to TRBD1. Per germline, CDR1 MNHEY and CDR2 SVGAGI. The CDR3 extends over 13 amino acids. Unmatched junction bases numbered 2, after V lost 2 bases and J lost 5 bases. This chain's CDR3 is CASSYDRGHEQYF. The CDR3 DNA sequence: TGTGCCAGCAGTTACGACAGGGGCCACGAGCAGTACTTC.

The rearrangement joins TRBV14 to TRBJ1-1; D unresolved. The ends were cut back, 1 base at V and 6 bases at J, with 9 bases in the middle. The CDR3 loop spans 13 amino acids. Germline V lookup: CDR1 SGHDN, CDR2 FVKESK. Written as DNA, the CDR3 is TGTGCCAGCAGCCAAGTATCTACAGCTGAAGCTTTCTTT. It yields the protein CASSQVSTAEAFF.

In DNA form, the CDR3 reads TGTGCCAGCAGCGGGTCGCTTAACTATGGCTACACCTTC. It translates to CASSGSLNYGYTF. This chain connects TRBV5-5 to TRBJ1-2; D gene uncertain. CDR3 length: 13 residues. In germline, CDR1 is SGHKS, CDR2 YYEKEE (reference sequence). Trimming pared 4 bases from V and 1 base from J, leaving 8 bases between.

This chain joins TRBV28 and TRBJ1-5, with unresolved D. The germline V and J ends were trimmed by 7 bases and 4 bases, with 11 bases remaining between them. CDR3 length: 13 amino acids. CDR1 is MDHEN and CDR2 is SYDVKM in the germline V gene. The CDR3 DNA follows: TGTGCCAGCACTGCGAGTGCTAATCAGCCCCAGCATTTT. This encodes CASTASANQPQHF.

The chain has TRBV7-6 and TRBJ2-3; D unclear. Germline-derived CDR1 and CDR2 are SGHVS and FNYEAQ. V lost 1 base, J lost 4 bases, and 15 bases lay in between. The CDR3 is made up of 16 amino acids. CDR3 sequence (DNA): TGTGCCAGCAGCTTAGAGAGGAGCAGCCACCCAGATACGCAGTATTTT. It is translated as CASSLERSSHPDTQYF. Full variable domain (missing parts from reference TRBV7-6 and TRBJ2-3): GAGVSQSPRYKVTKRGQDVALRCDPISGHVSLYWYRQALGQGPEFLTYFNYEAQQDKSGLPNDRFSAERPEGSISTLTIQRTEQRDSAMYRCASSLERSSHPDTQYFGPGTRLTVL.

The chain carries TRBV30 and TRBJ2-2, with D possibly being TRBD1 (5 bases). Germline lookup yields CDR1 GTSNPN and CDR2 SVGIG (reference sequence). V shed 1 base and J shed 0 bases, with 6 bases lying between them. There are 14 residues in the CDR3. The CDR3 spells CAWSAQANTGELFF. CDR3 nucleotides: TGTGCCTGGAGTGCACAGGCGAACACCGGGGAGCTGTTTTTT.